Presented here are 25 T cell receptor beta chains from one specimen sequenced in a study of blood T cells in healthy people across ages. Combining a sample-barcoded 5' primer with a J-beta primer mix, a second PCR ran for 7 to 11 cycles. TCRdb re-called the 5' RACE reads through MiXCR, storing one row per CDR3 protein. The sample includes around 850,000 distinct CDR3 sequences, 36% of them seen just once. The specimen was blood. The receptors derive from a man aged 18 to 35 in good health.

The rearrangement uses TRBV7-9 and TRBJ2-2, with 8 bases lining up with TRBD2. The CDR3 extends over 17 amino acids. V gave up 0 bases and J gave up 4 bases; unmatched junction bases: 7. Germline CDR1 is SEHNR and CDR2 is FQNEAQ (reference sequence). CDR3 region: CASSLARGSGITGELFF. For the CDR3, the DNA is TGTGCCAGCAGCTTAGCGCGAGGTAGCGGGATCACCGGGGAGCTGTTTTTT. Drawing the rest from reference TRBV7-9 and TRBJ2-2, the complete variable domain is DTGVSQNPRHKITKRGQNVTFRCDPISEHNRLYWYRQTLGQGPEFLTYFQNEAQLEKSRLLSDRFSAERPKGSFSTLEIQRTEQGDSAMYLCASSLARGSGITGELFFGEGSRLTVL.

The genes are TRBV12-3 or TRBV12-4 and TRBJ2-3; 8 bases line up with TRBD2. This CDR3 spans 17 amino acids. The V gene end was trimmed by 8 bases and the J gene end by 0 bases; junction bases not matched to a gene: 13. The CDR3 coding sequence is TGTGCCAGCGGTTACCCTTTGCGGGGGGCTAGCACAGATACGCAGTATTTT. Encoded protein: CASGYPLRGASTDTQYF.

The sample holds a few counts of this clonotype. The chain is built from TRBV5-1 and TRBJ2-1; TRBD2 agrees at 14 bases. V trimming: 2 bases; J trimming: 6 bases; junction bases outside the gene matches: 7. This CDR3 spans 17 amino acids. The V gene's germline CDR1 is SGHRS and CDR2 YFSETQ. The CDR3 spells CASSLAPTSGGANEQFF. CDR3 coding DNA: TGCGCCAGCAGCTTAGCTCCGACTAGCGGGGGGGCCAATGAGCAGTTCTTC.

A word on this clonotype: A read error may explain this, as a much larger clone is one base away. The chain employs TRBV10-3 and TRBJ1-6; D might be TRBD1 (6 bases). The CDR3 loop spans 13 amino acids. Per the germline V gene, CDR1 is ENHRY and CDR2 is SYGVKD. The CDR3 reads CTTTDRHNSPLHF. The CDR3, as DNA: TGTACCACGACCGACAGGCATAATTCACCCCTCCACTTT.

This clonotype has just a few counts. CDR3 protein: CASSLIPSSTYEQYF. The CDR3 DNA is TGCGCCAGCAGCTTGATCCCCAGCAGTACCTACGAGCAGTACTTC. The chain recombines TRBV5-1 with TRBJ2-5; D is unresolved. TRBJ2-7 matches the DNA end more closely, so the J call is doubtful. This CDR3 is built from 15 residues. CDR1 and CDR2 (germline): SGHRS, YFSETQ.

This clonotype was seen at least ten times. The rearrangement uses TRBV5-1 and TRBJ2-4, with 7 bases that match TRBD1. With 4 bases clipped from V and 9 bases from J, the junction kept 13 bases outside the gene matches. The CDR3 has 15 residues. CDR1 and CDR2 (germline): SGHRS, YFSETQ. CDR3 sequence (DNA): TGCGCCAGCAGCCCGGCGACAGGGCGGATGGGCATTCAGTACTTC. Translating gives CASSPATGRMGIQYF.

The rearrangement links TRBV20-1 to TRBJ2-4, with D possibly being TRBD1 (7 bases). V lost 3 bases, J lost 13 bases, and 19 bases lay in between. The germline CDR1 and CDR2 sequences are DFQATT and SNEGSKA (reference sequence). The CDR3 length is 13 residues. CDR3 sequence: CSASAVRGDEQYF. The CDR3 DNA sequence: TGCAGTGCTAGTGCCGTCAGGGGGGATGAGCAGTACTTC.

The rearrangement links TRBV9 to TRBJ1-1; the D is unclear. Germline loops: CDR1 SGDLS, CDR2 YYNGEE. This CDR3 region has 13 residues. The ends were cut back, 0 bases at V and 7 bases at J, with 10 bases in the middle. For the CDR3, the DNA is TGTGCCAGCAGCGTAGAAACGCTGGGTGAAGCTTTCTTT. It yields the protein CASSVETLGEAFF.

The chain employs TRBV27 and TRBJ1-2; no clear D. In germline, CDR1 is MNHEY, CDR2 SMNVEV (reference sequence). The CDR3 spans 13 residues. Trimming took off 3 bases at V and 3 bases at J, with 8 bases between the two ends. In DNA form, the CDR3 reads TGTGCCAGCAGTTTCAGTTCTCACTATGGCTACACCTTC. The encoded protein is CASSFSSHYGYTF.

The chain joins TRBV12-3 or TRBV12-4 to TRBJ2-1, with D perhaps being TRBD1 or TRBD2 (5 bases each). The CDR3 consists of 13 residues. The V end was cut by 6 bases, the J end by 11 bases, with 17 bases between. The CDR3 sequence: CASSQAGTTKQFF. The CDR3 bases are TGTGCCAGCAGCCAGGCCGGGACCACTAAGCAGTTCTTC.

This clonotype has a handful of counts. The chain carries TRBV20-1 and TRBJ2-3; 8 bases align to TRBD2. Germline CDR1 DFQATT, CDR2 SNEGSKA (reference sequence). This CDR3 region has 17 residues. V trimming: 0 bases; J trimming: 1 base; junction bases outside the gene matches: 9. In DNA form, the CDR3 reads TGCAGTGCTAGAGATTCGGGGGGGGGCCCGGGCACAGATACGCAGTATTTT. Translated, it gives CSARDSGGGPGTDTQYF.

The sample holds a few counts of this clonotype. The V gene is TRBV3-1, the J gene TRBJ2-2; no clear D. The CDR3 length is 15 residues. CDR1 LGHDT and CDR2 YNNKEL come from the germline V gene (reference sequence). Trimming took 2 bases from V and 3 from J, leaving 10 bases between them. This CDR3 is CASSQTRTDTGELFF. For the CDR3, the DNA is TGTGCCAGCAGCCAAACCAGGACGGACACCGGGGAGCTGTTTTTT. The full variable domain, rest sourced from reference TRBV3-1 and TRBJ2-2, is DTAVSQTPKYLVTQMGNDKSIKCEQNLGHDTMYWYKQDSKKFLKIMFSYNNKELIINETVPNRFSPKSPDKAHLNLHINSLELGDSAVYFCASSQTRTDTGELFFGEGSRLTVL.

The chain carries TRBV2 and TRBJ2-5; the D is unclear. CDR3 length: 13 residues. The germline CDR1 and CDR2 sequences are SNHLY and FYNNEI. Deletions cut 3 bases from V and 3 bases from J, with 8 bases between. CDR3 bases: TGTGCCAGCAGTGAGAACTCAGAAGAGACCCAGTACTTC. Its translation: CASSENSEETQYF.

This clonotype has a handful of counts. V and J are TRBV7-2 and TRBJ1-2; tentative D call: TRBD1 (6 bases). Trimming took 3 bases from V and 8 from J, leaving 22 bases between them. Germline V gene data show CDR1 as SGHTA and CDR2 as FQGNSA. The length of the CDR3 is 16 residues. The CDR3 is CASSFNREEISIGYTF. Written as DNA, the CDR3 is TGTGCCAGCAGCTTCAACAGGGAAGAAATATCGATCGGCTACACCTTC.

The chain recombines TRBV27 with TRBJ2-5; D is perhaps TRBD1 (5 bases). The tail of the sequence fits TRBJ2-7 better, so the J call may be wrong. The CDR3 is 14 residues long. Germline CDR1 is MNHEY and CDR2 is SMNVEV (reference sequence). The CDR3 sequence: CASNLRAGPYEQYF. CDR3 sequence (DNA): TGTGCCAGCAATCTCAGGGCAGGACCCTACGAGCAGTACTTC.

There are many counts of this clonotype. The chain is built from TRBV27 and TRBJ2-1; 13 positions match TRBD2. The germline CDR1 and CDR2 sequences are MNHEY and SMNVEV (reference sequence). The V gene end was trimmed by 6 bases and the J gene end by 8 bases; junction bases not matched to a gene: 10. The CDR3 consists of 16 residues. For the CDR3, the DNA is TGTGCCAGCAGCTCCGATACTAGCGGGGGGGCCCATGAGCAGTTCTTC. Its translation is CASSSDTSGGAHEQFF.

Ten or more counts support this clonotype. The V gene is TRBV12-3 or TRBV12-4, the J gene TRBJ1-2, with a possible D match to TRBD1 (5 bases). V lost 6 bases and J 1 base, leaving 18 bases between the germline ends. This CDR3 is built from 16 residues. The CDR3 sequence: CASSQSLGVGNYGYTF. In DNA form, the CDR3 reads TGTGCCAGCAGCCAATCCCTAGGGGTTGGTAACTATGGCTACACCTTC.

This chain links TRBV20-1 with TRBJ2-1; D is unclear. In germline, CDR1 is DFQATT, CDR2 SNEGSKA (reference sequence). The CDR3 contains 13 residues. Trimming took 6 bases from V and 13 from J, leaving 22 bases between them. The CDR3 spells CSALPPNEETQFF. CDR3 nucleotides: TGCAGTGCCCTCCCCCCGAACGAAGAGACCCAGTTCTTC.

This chain joins TRBV12-5 and TRBJ2-1; D possibly uses TRBD1 or TRBD2 (5 bases each). The germline V and J ends were trimmed by 6 bases and 7 bases, with 13 bases remaining between them. There are 13 residues in the CDR3. Germline V lookup: CDR1 LGHNT, CDR2 FRNRAP. The CDR3 is CASGRDGSNEQFF. The CDR3 DNA follows: TGTGCTAGTGGCCGGGACGGTTCAAATGAGCAGTTCTTC.

This sequence joins TRBV15 and TRBJ1-1; possibly TRBD1 for D (5 bases). Germline assignment: CDR1 LNHNV and CDR2 YYDKDF (reference sequence). CDR3 length: 12 residues. Trimming removed 7 bases from V and 3 bases from J, with 9 bases in between. The CDR3 loop reads CATKEGYTEAFF. DNA for the CDR3: TGTGCCACCAAGGAGGGGTACACTGAAGCTTTCTTT.

The chain links TRBV20-1 to TRBJ2-4; a possible D gene is TRBD1 (6 bases). CDR1 is DFQATT and CDR2 is SNEGSKA in the germline V gene (reference sequence). Trimming pared 6 bases from V and 13 bases from J, leaving 22 bases between. CDR3 length: 13 amino acids. CDR3 nucleotides: TGCAGTGCCGAGCCGGACAGAAACAATGAGCAGTACTTC. Encoded protein: CSAEPDRNNEQYF.

The V gene is TRBV30, the J gene TRBJ2-6; D remains unclear. The CDR3 is 15 amino acids. V gave up 2 bases and J gave up 2 bases, with 10 bases separating them. Germline V gene sequence: CDR1 GTSNPN, CDR2 SVGIG (reference sequence). The CDR3 reads CAWSLWATGANVLTF. The DNA of the CDR3 is TGTGCCTGGAGTTTGTGGGCAACTGGGGCCAACGTCCTGACTTTC.

The rearrangement uses TRBV4-1 and TRBJ1-2; no clear D. The CDR3 is 15 residues long. V was clipped by 0 bases and J by 3 bases, with 11 bases between them. Looked up from germline, CDR1 is MGHRA and CDR2 is YSYEKL. The CDR3 region is CASSQDSREDYGYTF. The CDR3, as DNA: TGCGCCAGCAGCCAAGATTCCCGGGAAGACTATGGCTACACCTTC.

The chain couples TRBV29-1 to TRBJ2-7; TRBD1 matches 9 bases. The CDR3 has 17 amino acids. The J segment lost 1 base and the V segment lost 0 bases, leaving 10 bases of the junction unmatched. The germline CDR1 and CDR2 sequences are SQVTM and ANQGSEA. DNA of the CDR3: TGCAGCGTTGAAGATGGCGGAATGACAGGGGGGTCCTACGAGCAGTACTTC. Translation gives CSVEDGGMTGGSYEQYF.

This clonotype was detected only a few times. The chain joins TRBV5-1 to TRBJ2-7; 8 bases match TRBD1. The junction had 6 bases not matched to a gene; V was cut back by 5 bases and J by 5 bases. The CDR3 loop spans 13 amino acids. CDR1 is SGHRS and CDR2 is YFSETQ in the germline V gene. DNA of the CDR3: TGCGCCAGCAGTTTGACAGGGGTCAACGAGCAGTACTTC. It is translated as CASSLTGVNEQYF.